The 31 T cell receptor beta chains reported below all come from one sample, sequenced in a study of T cell changes during pregnancy in multiple sclerosis. Measured with immunoSEQ multiplex PCR; TCRdb has only the in-frame clones, and not every one. Among fewer than 65,000 clones listed, around 93% were seen once. Material: CD8+ T cells from peripheral blood mononuclear cells, obtained after pregnancy. Receptors were obtained from a female donor with multiple sclerosis, enrolled in a pregnancy study.

The rearrangement links TRBV2 to TRBJ1-4; the D gene is possibly TRBD1 (6 bases). V was shortened by 5 bases and J by 7 bases, with 20 bases between the two germline ends. This CDR3 region has 16 residues. Germline CDR1 SNHLY, CDR2 FYNNEI. CDR3 nucleotide sequence: TGTGCCAGCAGTCACGACCCCACAGGGTTCGGTGAAAAACTGTTTTTT. Encoded protein: CASSHDPTGFGEKLFF. The full variable domain, rest sourced from reference TRBV2 and TRBJ1-4, is EPEVTQTPSHQVTQMGQEVILRCVPISNHLYFYWYRQILGQKVEFLVSFYNNEISEKSEIFDDQFSVERPDGSNFTLKIRSTKLEDSAMYFCASSHDPTGFGEKLFFGSGTQLSVL.

This clone was counted a single time. The chain links TRBV6-4 to TRBJ2-7, with a possible D match to TRBD1 (6 bases). This CDR3 is 17 amino acids long. V lost 3 bases, J lost 2 bases, and 20 bases lay in between. CDR1 and CDR2 from the germline V gene are MRHNA and SNTAGT. The DNA of the CDR3 is TGTGCCAGCAGTGAACCTCCCACAAACAGGGAGCCCTACGAGCAGTACTTC. This translates into CASSEPPTNREPYEQYF.

V and J are TRBV2 and TRBJ2-1; D may be TRBD2 (5 bases). From germline, CDR1 is SNHLY and CDR2 FYNNEI. This CDR3 spans 14 amino acids. The V and J ends lost 10 bases and 5 bases respectively, with 18 bases between them. The CDR3 is CATKDSPGDNEQFF. DNA for the CDR3: TGTGCCACCAAAGACTCCCCCGGGGACAATGAGCAGTTCTTC.

V is TRBV19 and J is TRBJ1-1, with 10 bases matching TRBD1. Germline V CDR1 and CDR2: LNHDA, SQIVND (reference sequence). J gave up 3 bases and V 6 bases, and 13 bases lay outside the gene matches. This CDR3 comprises 17 residues. CDR3 bases: TGTGCCAGTAGGGTAAGACCGGGACAGGGGTTGGACACTGAAGCTTTCTTT. As protein: CASRVRPGQGLDTEAFF.

The J gene is TRBJ2-3, the V gene TRBV27; D is perhaps TRBD2 (6 bases). Per germline, CDR1 MNHEY and CDR2 SMNVEV (reference sequence). The V end lost 5 bases, the J end lost 3 bases, and 18 bases lay between the germline ends. This CDR3 spans 16 amino acids. CDR3 coding DNA: TGTGCCAGCAGTGTAGGTGGGGGGTGGGGGACAGATACGCAGTATTTT. Translating gives CASSVGGGWGTDTQYF.

V usage is TRBV30 and J usage is TRBJ1-2, with no clear D. V lost 0 bases and J 8 bases, leaving 10 bases between the germline ends. Per germline, CDR1 GTSNPN and CDR2 SVGIG (reference sequence). The CDR3 is 12 amino acids. The CDR3 region is CAWSVLEGGYTF. The CDR3 DNA follows: TGTGCCTGGAGTGTACTTGAGGGCGGCTACACCTTC.

The chain uses TRBV11-3 and TRBJ2-2, with 7 bases matching TRBD2. Germline V CDR1 and CDR2: SGHNT, YENEEA. This CDR3 is built from 15 residues. J was trimmed by 4 bases and V by 5 bases; bases with no gene match: 7. The CDR3 DNA reads TGTGCCAGCAGCCATGGGGGGGGGATCACCGGGGAGCTGTTTTTT. Its translation is CASSHGGGITGELFF.

This chain joins TRBV27 and TRBJ1-6, with unresolved D. The V end lost 6 bases, the J end lost 7 bases, and 7 bases lay between the germline ends. Germline values: CDR1 MNHEY, CDR2 SMNVEV (reference sequence). The CDR3 length is 12 residues. CDR3 amino acids: CASRTGNSPLHF. The DNA for the CDR3 is TGTGCCAGCAGGACGGGGAATTCACCCCTCCACTTT.

The genes are TRBV2 and TRBJ1-5; no clear D. The CDR3 runs 14 residues. V shed 6 bases and J shed 0 bases, with 9 bases lying between them. CDR1 is SNHLY and CDR2 is FYNNEI in the germline V gene. CDR3 in DNA: TGTGCCAGCAGCGACATAGATAGCAATCAGCCCCAGCATTTT. Its protein is CASSDIDSNQPQHF.

This sequence joins TRBV27 and TRBJ2-7, with D possibly matching TRBD2 (7 bases). Trimming left V 3 bases short and J 7 bases short, with 13 bases between. The CDR3 loop spans 13 amino acids. Germline CDR1 reads MNHEY; CDR2 reads SMNVEV (reference sequence). CDR3 region: CASSLGGAPEQYF. In nucleotides, the CDR3 is TGTGCCAGCAGTTTGGGGGGGGCCCCAGAGCAGTACTTC.

In nucleotides, the CDR3 is TGTGCCAGCAGCCTTGACAAAGTTGGCTATGGCTACACCTTC. Its translation is CASSLDKVGYGYTF. The chain combines TRBV7-6 with TRBJ1-2; D unresolved. The CDR3 is made up of 14 amino acids. Trimming removed 5 bases at V and 4 bases at J, with 14 bases between. Per germline, CDR1 SGHVS and CDR2 FNYEAQ.

J is TRBJ1-6 and V is TRBV4-1; possibly TRBD1 for D (6 bases). Germline V gene sequence: CDR1 MGHRA, CDR2 YSYEKL. There are 16 residues in the CDR3. V lost 1 base, J lost 3 bases, and 10 bases lay in between. The CDR3, as DNA: TGCGCCAGCAGCCAAGGACAGGCCCTCTATAATTCACCCCTCCACTTT. Protein: CASSQGQALYNSPLHF.

This sequence joins TRBV7-6 and TRBJ2-1, with 9 bases that match TRBD2. This CDR3 is 15 amino acids long. The V gene end was trimmed by 5 bases and the J gene end by 7 bases; junction bases not matched to a gene: 9. The germline V gene has CDR1 SGHVS and CDR2 FNYEAQ. The chain's CDR3 is CASSNSGGRGNEQFF. Written as DNA, the CDR3 is TGTGCCAGCAGCAATAGCGGGGGCCGGGGTAATGAGCAGTTCTTC.

The CDR3 nucleotides are TGTGCCAGCAGTCTCGACAGGGATGGGATCCGGGAGACCCAGTACTTC. It specifies CASSLDRDGIRETQYF. V and J are TRBV27 and TRBJ2-5; 7 bases agree with TRBD1. V was pared by 5 bases and J by 5 bases, with 14 bases of the junction left unmatched. Germline assignment: CDR1 MNHEY and CDR2 SMNVEV (reference sequence). The CDR3 runs 16 residues.

This clone has a single count. The V call is TRBV9, the J call TRBJ1-2; 7 bases line up with TRBD1. CDR1 and CDR2 from the germline V gene are SGDLS and YYNGEE. CDR3 length equals 11 residues. V lost 7 bases and J lost 13; bases outside the gene matches: 10. CDR3 sequence reads: CASHRQGALTF. The CDR3 coding sequence is TGTGCCAGCCACCGACAGGGAGCGCTCACCTTC.

The chain employs TRBV11-2 and TRBJ1-5; TRBD1 is a possible D gene (5 bases). The germline gives CDR1 SGHAT, CDR2 FQNNGV. CDR3 size: 14 residues. Trimming left V 2 bases short and J 4 bases short, with 9 bases between. CDR3 protein: CASSLSGGNQPQHF. The CDR3 coding sequence is TGTGCCAGCAGCTTAAGCGGGGGGAATCAGCCCCAGCATTTT.

This sequence joins TRBV6-5 and TRBJ2-5, with D perhaps TRBD1 (6 bases). The V end was cut by 2 bases, the J end by 2 bases, with 12 bases between. Germline V gene lookup returns CDR1 MNHEY and CDR2 SVGAGI. The CDR3 sequence is 15 residues long. CDR3 in DNA: TGTGCCAGCAGTTACGTTATCGGACAGCAAGAGACCCAGTACTTC. Translation gives CASSYVIGQQETQYF.

This clone was recorded once. This chain joins TRBV29-1 and TRBJ2-7, with 9 bases matching TRBD1. Per germline, CDR1 SQVTM and CDR2 ANQGSEA. This CDR3 has 14 amino acids. J lost 6 bases, V lost 4 bases, and 10 bases had no gene match. CDR3 sequence reads: CSVVQRDRGSEQYF. Written as DNA, the CDR3 is TGCAGCGTTGTACAGCGAGACAGGGGGTCCGAGCAGTACTTC.

This chain links TRBV9 with TRBJ2-3; possibly TRBD2 for D (6 bases). Germline lookup yields CDR1 SGDLS and CDR2 YYNGEE. V lost 3 bases and J lost 11, with 13 bases in between. The CDR3 extends over 12 amino acids. The CDR3 nucleotides are TGTGCCAGCAGCGATGGAGGGGTGCTGCAGTATTTT. Translation: CASSDGGVLQYF.

A single count supports this clone. This chain connects TRBV5-6 to TRBJ2-7; 8 nucleotides match TRBD1. Germline loops: CDR1 SGHDT, CDR2 YYEEEE. The junction had 5 bases not matched to a gene; V was cut back by 3 bases and J by 6 bases. This CDR3 comprises 13 residues. The CDR3 region has the DNA TGTGCCAGCAGCTGGACAGGGCTCAGCGAGCAGTACTTC. Amino acids: CASSWTGLSEQYF.

This chain joins TRBV6-1 and TRBJ1-2, with 7 nucleotides matching TRBD1. From germline, CDR1 is MNHNS and CDR2 SASEGT. After removal of 3 bases from V and 6 bases from J, the junction contained 4 bases not matched to a gene. The CDR3 contains 13 residues. CDR3 DNA sequence: TGTGCCAGCAGTGAGACAGGGAATGATGGCTACACCTTC. Its protein is CASSETGNDGYTF.

J is TRBJ1-4 and V is TRBV7-9; D is ambiguous. V lost 5 bases to trimming and J lost 0 bases, with 13 bases between them. The CDR3 sequence is 16 residues long. The germline V gene encodes CDR1 SEHNR and CDR2 FQNEAQ (reference sequence). In DNA, the CDR3 is TGTGCCAGCAGCCCGAGGTCGGATACAACTAATGAAAAACTGTTTTTT. Amino acid sequence: CASSPRSDTTNEKLFF.

V usage is TRBV10-2 and J usage is TRBJ2-1, with 10 bases that match TRBD2. Germline values: CDR1 WSHSY, CDR2 SAAADI. The CDR3 covers 18 residues. Trimming took 7 bases from V and 1 from J; bases not matched to a gene: 13. The CDR3 reads CASTDGVSGGFSYNEQFF. As DNA, the CDR3 is TGCGCCAGCACTGACGGAGTTAGCGGGGGGTTTTCCTACAATGAGCAGTTCTTC.

CDR3 nucleotides: TGTGCCAGCAGCCCTGAGCGGAATTACAATGAGCAGTTCTTC. This encodes CASSPERNYNEQFF. The genes are TRBV5-6 and TRBJ2-1; a possible D gene is TRBD2 (5 bases). This CDR3 region has 14 residues. Germline CDR1 and CDR2: SGHDT and YYEEEE. Trimming took off 4 bases at V and 4 bases at J, with 12 bases between the two ends.

This clone was recorded a few times. The chain combines TRBV6-4 with TRBJ2-2; 9 nucleotides align to TRBD1. The CDR3 sequence is 16 residues long. The ends lost 2 bases at V and 7 bases at J; junction bases unmatched: 8. CDR1 is MRHNA and CDR2 is SNTAGT in the germline V gene. CDR3 bases: TGTGCCAGCAGTGACGCCGGGACAGGGATTGTCGGGGAGCTGTTTTTT. Its translation: CASSDAGTGIVGELFF.

This rearrangement joins TRBV6-6 to TRBJ2-2, with 8 bases fitting TRBD1. Germline-derived CDR1 and CDR2 are MNHNY and SVGAGI (reference sequence). The V segment lost 2 bases and the J segment 6 bases; nucleotides outside the gene matches: 8. This CDR3 is 16 amino acids long. The CDR3: CASSYNRGDIPGELFF. The CDR3 nucleotides are TGTGCCAGCAGTTACAACAGGGGGGATATTCCCGGGGAGCTGTTTTTT.

On this clone itself: An end of the junction does not agree with germline; a read error may underlie this. The chain joins TRBV13 to TRBJ2-5; TRBD2 agrees at 11 bases. CDR3 length: 18 amino acids. CDR1 and CDR2 (germline): PRHDT, FYEKMQ (reference sequence). CDR3 DNA sequence: TGTGCCAGCAGTTTAGGCGCAGTAGCGGGGGGGCCGGAAGAGACCCAGTACTTC. It is translated as CASSLGAVAGGPEETQYF.

CDR3 DNA sequence: TGTGCCAGCAGCCCCTCCGCAGGGTTGGGGGGCTACACCTTC. This sequence encodes CASSPSAGLGGYTF. The rearrangement uses TRBV7-8 and TRBJ1-2; TRBD1 might be the D (5 bases). Trimming cost V 5 bases and J 8 bases, with 18 bases left between them. CDR1 is SGHVS and CDR2 is FQNEAQ in the germline V gene. The CDR3 runs to 14 residues.

The chain carries TRBV5-4 and TRBJ2-7, with D perhaps TRBD1 (5 bases). The CDR3 loop spans 13 amino acids. V lost 3 bases to trimming and J lost 5 bases, with 12 bases between them. Germline values: CDR1 SGHNT, CDR2 YYREEE (reference sequence). The CDR3 sequence: CASSWGLSHEQYF. In nucleotides, the CDR3 is TGTGCCAGCAGCTGGGGCCTTAGCCACGAGCAGTACTTC.

CDR3 residues: CASSVTGANQPQHF. As DNA, the CDR3 is TGTGCCAGTAGTGTGACAGGGGCCAATCAGCCCCAGCATTTT. The chain joins TRBV19 to TRBJ1-5; TRBD1 matches 8 bases. Germline lookup yields CDR1 LNHDA and CDR2 SQIVND (reference sequence). V shed 5 bases and J 3 bases; nucleotides not matched to a gene: 3. The CDR3 is 14 amino acids.

The chain carries TRBV7-3 and TRBJ1-1, with a possible D match to TRBD1 (5 bases). The CDR3 runs to 15 residues. Germline V gives CDR1 SGHTA, CDR2 FQGTGA. V was trimmed by 2 bases and J by 2 bases, leaving 12 bases between them. The chain's CDR3 is CASSLFTRVNTEAFF. The CDR3 nucleotides are TGTGCCAGCAGCTTATTCACCAGGGTTAACACTGAAGCTTTCTTT.